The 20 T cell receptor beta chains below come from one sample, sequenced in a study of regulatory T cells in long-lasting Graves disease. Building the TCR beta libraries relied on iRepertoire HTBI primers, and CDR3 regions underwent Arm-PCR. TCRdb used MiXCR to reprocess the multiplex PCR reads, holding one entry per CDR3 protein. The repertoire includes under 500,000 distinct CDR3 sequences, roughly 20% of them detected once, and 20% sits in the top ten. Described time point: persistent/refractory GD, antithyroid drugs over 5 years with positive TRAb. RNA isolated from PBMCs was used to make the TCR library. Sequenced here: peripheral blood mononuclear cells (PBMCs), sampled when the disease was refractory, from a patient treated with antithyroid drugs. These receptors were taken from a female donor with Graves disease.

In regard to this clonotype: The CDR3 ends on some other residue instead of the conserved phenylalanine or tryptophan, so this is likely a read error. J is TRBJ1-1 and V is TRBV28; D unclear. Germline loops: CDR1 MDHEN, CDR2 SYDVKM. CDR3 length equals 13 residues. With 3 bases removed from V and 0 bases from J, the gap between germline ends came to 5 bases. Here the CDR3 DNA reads TGTGCCAGCAGTTTCTCAGTGAACACTGAAGCTTTCTCT. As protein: CASSFSVNTEAFS.

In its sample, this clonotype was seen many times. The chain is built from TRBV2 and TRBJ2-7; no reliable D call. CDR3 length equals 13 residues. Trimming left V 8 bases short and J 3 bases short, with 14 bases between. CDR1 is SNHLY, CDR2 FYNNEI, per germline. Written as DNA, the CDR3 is TGTGCCAGCGGGAAGGGAAGGGACTACGAGCAGTACTTC. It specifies CASGKGRDYEQYF. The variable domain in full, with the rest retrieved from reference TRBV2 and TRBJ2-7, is EPEVTQTPSHQVTQMGQEVILRCVPISNHLYFYWYRQILGQKVEFLVSFYNNEISEKSEIFDDQFSVERPDGSNFTLKIRSTKLEDSAMYFCASGKGRDYEQYFGPGTRLTVT.

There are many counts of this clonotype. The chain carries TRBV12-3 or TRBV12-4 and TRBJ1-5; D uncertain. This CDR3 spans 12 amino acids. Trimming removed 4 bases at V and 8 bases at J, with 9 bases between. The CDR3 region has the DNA TGTGCCAGCAGTTCGGAGTTGAAGCCCCAGCATTTT. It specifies CASSSELKPQHF.

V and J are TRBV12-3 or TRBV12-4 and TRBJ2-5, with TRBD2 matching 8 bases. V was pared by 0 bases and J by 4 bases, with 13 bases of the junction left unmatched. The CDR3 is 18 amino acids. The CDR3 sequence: CASSLALGAGAAVETQYF. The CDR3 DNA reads TGTGCCAGCAGTTTAGCTTTGGGAGCGGGAGCAGCCGTAGAGACCCAGTACTTC.

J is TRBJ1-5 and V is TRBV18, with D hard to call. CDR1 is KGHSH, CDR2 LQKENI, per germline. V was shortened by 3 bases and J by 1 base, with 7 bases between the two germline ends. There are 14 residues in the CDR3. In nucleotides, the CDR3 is TGTGCCAGCTCACCGGACGTCAGCAATCAGCCCCAGCATTTT. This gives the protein CASSPDVSNQPQHF.

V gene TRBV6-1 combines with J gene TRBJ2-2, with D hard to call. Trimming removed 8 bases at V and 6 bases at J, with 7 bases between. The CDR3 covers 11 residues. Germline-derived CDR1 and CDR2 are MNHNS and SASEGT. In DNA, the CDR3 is TGTGCCAGCGCATGGGCCGGGGAGCTGTTTTTT. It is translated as CASAWAGELFF.

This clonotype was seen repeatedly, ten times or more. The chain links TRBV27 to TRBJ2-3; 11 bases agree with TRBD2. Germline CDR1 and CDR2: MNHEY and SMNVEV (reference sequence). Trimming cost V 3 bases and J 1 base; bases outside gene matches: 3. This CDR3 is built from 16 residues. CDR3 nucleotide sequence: TGTGCCAGCAGTTTGCAGGGACTAGCGGGCACAGATACGCAGTATTTT. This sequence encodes CASSLQGLAGTDTQYF.

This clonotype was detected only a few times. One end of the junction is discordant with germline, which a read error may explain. CDR3: CASSATGLNTEAFF. CDR3 bases: TGTGCCAGTAGCGCTACAGGGTTGAACACTGAAGCTTTCTTT. The genes are TRBV9 and TRBJ1-1; the D gene is possibly TRBD1 (6 bases). CDR1 SGDLS and CDR2 YYNGEE come from the germline V gene. The CDR3 totals 14 residues. Supplemented by reference TRBV9 and TRBJ1-1, the full variable domain reads DSGVTQTPKHLITATGQRVTLRCSPRSGDLSVYWYQQSLDQGLQFLIQYYNGEERAKGNILERFSAQQFPDLHSELNLSSLELGDSALYFCASSATGLNTEAFFGQGTRLTVV.

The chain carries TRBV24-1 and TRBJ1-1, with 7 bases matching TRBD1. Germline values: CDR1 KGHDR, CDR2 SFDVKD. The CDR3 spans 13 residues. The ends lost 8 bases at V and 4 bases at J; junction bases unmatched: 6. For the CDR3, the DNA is TGTGCCACCAATCAGGGGGTGGGCACTGAAGCTTTCTTT. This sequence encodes CATNQGVGTEAFF.

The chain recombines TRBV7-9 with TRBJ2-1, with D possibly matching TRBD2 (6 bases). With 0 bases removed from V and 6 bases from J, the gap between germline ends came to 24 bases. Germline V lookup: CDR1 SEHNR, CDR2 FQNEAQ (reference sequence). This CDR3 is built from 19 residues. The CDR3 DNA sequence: TGTGCCAGCAGCTTAGCGCTAGAGTCTGGGAGGACTTATTCCAATGAGCAGTTCTTC. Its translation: CASSLALESGRTYSNEQFF.

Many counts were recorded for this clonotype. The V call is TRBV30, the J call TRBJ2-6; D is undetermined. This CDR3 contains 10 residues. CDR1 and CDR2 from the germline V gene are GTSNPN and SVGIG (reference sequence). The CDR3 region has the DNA TGTGCAACTGGGGCCAACGTCCTGACTTTC. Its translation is CATGANVLTF.

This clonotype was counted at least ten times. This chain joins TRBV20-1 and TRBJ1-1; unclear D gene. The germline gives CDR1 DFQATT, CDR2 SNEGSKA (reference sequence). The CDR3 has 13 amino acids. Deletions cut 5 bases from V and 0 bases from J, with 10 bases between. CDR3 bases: TGCAGTGCTGACCTTGAGATGAACACTGAAGCTTTCTTT. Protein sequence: CSADLEMNTEAFF.

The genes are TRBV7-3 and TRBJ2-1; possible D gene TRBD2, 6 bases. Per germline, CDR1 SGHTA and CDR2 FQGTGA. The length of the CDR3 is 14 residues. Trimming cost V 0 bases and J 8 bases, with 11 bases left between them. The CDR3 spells CASSLTGWRDEQFF. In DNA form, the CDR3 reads TGTGCCAGCAGCTTAACGGGCTGGAGGGATGAGCAGTTCTTC.

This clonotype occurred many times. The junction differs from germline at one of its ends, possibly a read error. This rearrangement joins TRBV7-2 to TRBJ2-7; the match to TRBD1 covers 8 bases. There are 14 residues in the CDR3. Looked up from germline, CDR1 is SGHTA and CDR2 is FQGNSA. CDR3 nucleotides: TGCGCCAGCAGCCTCGGACAGGGAAATTACGAGCAGTACTTC. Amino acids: CASSLGQGNYEQYF.

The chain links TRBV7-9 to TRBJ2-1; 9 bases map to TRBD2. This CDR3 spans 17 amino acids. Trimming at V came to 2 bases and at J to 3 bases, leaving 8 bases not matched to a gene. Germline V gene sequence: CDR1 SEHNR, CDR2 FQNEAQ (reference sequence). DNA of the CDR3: TGTGCCAGCAGCTTACAAGCGGGAGGCTCAAACTACAATGAGCAGTTCTTC. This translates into CASSLQAGGSNYNEQFF.

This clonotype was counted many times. The CDR3 protein is CASSFDGYAEAFF. Written as DNA, the CDR3 is TGTGCCAGCAGCTTCGACGGGTATGCTGAAGCTTTCTTT. J is TRBJ1-1 and V is TRBV7-3, with unresolved D. V lost 3 bases to trimming and J lost 6 bases, with 11 bases between them. Germline V gives CDR1 SGHTA, CDR2 FQGTGA. This CDR3 has 13 amino acids.

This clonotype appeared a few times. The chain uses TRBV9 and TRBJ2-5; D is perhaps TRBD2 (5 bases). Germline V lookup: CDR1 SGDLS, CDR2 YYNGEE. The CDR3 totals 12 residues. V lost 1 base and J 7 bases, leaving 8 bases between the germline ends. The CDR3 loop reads CASSVLEGTQYF. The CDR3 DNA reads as TGTGCCAGCAGCGTACTTGAGGGGACCCAGTACTTC.

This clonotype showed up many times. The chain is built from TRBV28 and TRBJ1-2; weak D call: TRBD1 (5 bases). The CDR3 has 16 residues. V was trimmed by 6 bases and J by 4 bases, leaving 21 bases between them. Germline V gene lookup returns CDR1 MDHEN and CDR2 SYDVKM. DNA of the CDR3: TGTGCCAGCAGACCTCAATGGGGACGGACTTCCTATGGCTACACCTTC. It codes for CASRPQWGRTSYGYTF.

CDR3 protein: CASSPGGLMNTEAFF. The CDR3 nucleotides read TGCGCCAGCAGCCCCGGGGGGCTGATGAACACTGAAGCTTTCTTT. V is TRBV5-1 and J is TRBJ1-1; D is possibly TRBD1 (6 bases). V gave up 4 bases and J gave up 0 bases, with 13 bases separating them. CDR1 SGHRS and CDR2 YFSETQ come from the germline V gene. The CDR3 has 15 residues.

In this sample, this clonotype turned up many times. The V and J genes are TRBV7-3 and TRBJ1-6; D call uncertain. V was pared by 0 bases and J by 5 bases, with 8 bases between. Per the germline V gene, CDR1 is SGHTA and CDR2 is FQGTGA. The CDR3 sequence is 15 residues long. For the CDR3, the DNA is TGTGCCAGCAGCTTAACCGGTGACGATAATTCACCCCTCCACTTT. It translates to CASSLTGDDNSPLHF.